Listed below are T cell receptor beta chains from one sample, sequenced in a study of blood T cell repertoires in COVID-19. Measured with immunoSEQ multiplex PCR; TCRdb has only the in-frame clones, and not every one. The sample shows over 35,000 clones, 90% of them seen only once. Material for sequencing was peripheral blood. All receptors come from a man aged 70-80 years with active COVID-19. Each CDR3 is given with its conserved first and last residue. D genes are given only for firm matches. Part of the rows lack a size; the others show once, few, many or a class for expanded clones.

clone size	J gene	V gene	D gene	CDR3 protein	CDR3 DNA
.	TRBJ1-5	TRBV7-9	.	CASSSSGGNQPQHF	TGTGCCAGCAGCTCCTCGGGGGGGAATCAGCCCCAGCATTTT
.	TRBJ1-3	TRBV7-8	.	CASSPLLGNTIYF	TGTGCCAGCAGCCCCCTACTAGGAAACACCATATATTTT
.	TRBJ2-1	TRBV15	TRBD2	CATSRDGVAGNPEQFF	TGTGCCACCAGCAGAGATGGGGTAGCGGGTAATCCTGAGCAGTTCTTC
once	TRBJ2-1	TRBV24-1	TRBD1	CATSDWRTGPSSSYNEQFF	TGTGCCACCAGTGATTGGAGGACAGGGCCATCGAGCTCCTACAATGAGCAGTTCTTC
once	TRBJ2-1	TRBV19	TRBD2	CASSIMRTSGINEQFF	TGTGCCAGTAGTATCATGCGGACTAGCGGGATCAATGAGCAGTTCTTC
.	TRBJ2-5	TRBV5-1	.	CASSLSSQETQYF	TGCGCCAGCAGCTTGTCCAGTCAAGAGACCCAGTACTTC
.	TRBJ2-7	TRBV6-5	.	CASSYVSDVYEQYF	TGTGCCAGCAGTTACGTTAGCGACGTCTACGAGCAGTACTTC
.	TRBJ2-1	TRBV18	TRBD1	CASSPPGQGERNEQFF	TGTGCCAGCTCACCACCAGGACAGGGGGAGAGAAATGAGCAGTTCTTC
.	TRBJ1-1	TRBV11-2	.	CASSDRSGVGAFF	TGTGCCAGCAGCGACAGATCAGGGGTGGGGGCTTTCTTT
.	TRBJ2-7	TRBV30	.	CAWREGARYEQYF	TGTGCCTGGAGGGAGGGGGCGCGGTACGAGCAGTACTTC
.	TRBJ1-2	TRBV11-2	.	CASSLDYRVPNYGYTF	TGTGCCAGCAGCTTAGACTACAGGGTGCCTAACTATGGCTACACCTTC
.	TRBJ2-1	TRBV4-1	TRBD2	CASSQARTSGVYEQFF	TGCGCCAGCAGCCAAGCCCGGACTAGCGGGGTCTATGAGCAGTTCTTC
.	TRBJ2-2	TRBV5-4	.	CASSFPSPGSPFTGELFF	TGTGCCAGCAGCTTTCCTTCTCCAGGGTCCCCCTTCACCGGGGAGCTGTTTTTT
once	TRBJ2-1	TRBV7-9	TRBD2	CASSLGGGVSNEQFF	TGTGCCAGCAGCTTAGGCGGGGGGGTTTCGAATGAGCAGTTCTTC
.	TRBJ2-1	TRBV7-9	.	CASSLAQGYNEQFF	TGTGCCAGCAGCTTGGCTCAGGGCTACAATGAGCAGTTCTTC
.	TRBJ2-4	TRBV7-9	.	CASSPDGVAKNIQYF	TGTGCCAGCAGCCCTGACGGGGTAGCCAAAAACATTCAGTACTTC
.	TRBJ2-2	TRBV7-8	.	CASSLDRERGGELFF	TGTGCCAGCAGCTTAGACCGGGAGAGGGGCGGGGAGCTGTTTTTT
.	TRBJ1-2	TRBV7-2	TRBD1	CASSFRDRGSGYTF	TGTGCCAGCAGCTTCCGGGACAGGGGCAGTGGCTACACCTTC
once	TRBJ1-1	TRBV13	.	CASSLGQNEAFF	TGTGCCAGCAGCTTAGGGCAGAATGAAGCTTTCTTT
.	TRBJ1-1	TRBV10-3	.	CAISDPSGTMNTEAFF	TGTGCCATCAGTGATCCGAGCGGGACCATGAACACTGAAGCTTTCTTT
.	TRBJ2-6	TRBV4-3	.	CASSPFSGANVLTF	TGCGCCAGCAGCCCGTTCTCTGGGGCCAACGTCCTGACTTTC
.	TRBJ1-1	TRBV19	TRBD1	CASSIVPGGPEAFF	TGTGCCAGTAGTATAGTGCCAGGGGGCCCTGAAGCTTTCTTT
.	TRBJ1-2	TRBV19	.	CASIGTPRLYGYTF	TGTGCCAGTATCGGGACTCCCCGTCTCTATGGCTACACCTTC
.	TRBJ2-2	TRBV7-8	.	CASSLWPTGPNTGELFF	TGTGCCAGCAGCTTATGGCCAACAGGCCCGAACACCGGGGAGCTGTTTTTT
.	TRBJ2-1	TRBV7-3	TRBD2	CASSLGAGKQFF	TGTGCCAGCAGCTTAGGAGCGGGGAAGCAGTTCTTC